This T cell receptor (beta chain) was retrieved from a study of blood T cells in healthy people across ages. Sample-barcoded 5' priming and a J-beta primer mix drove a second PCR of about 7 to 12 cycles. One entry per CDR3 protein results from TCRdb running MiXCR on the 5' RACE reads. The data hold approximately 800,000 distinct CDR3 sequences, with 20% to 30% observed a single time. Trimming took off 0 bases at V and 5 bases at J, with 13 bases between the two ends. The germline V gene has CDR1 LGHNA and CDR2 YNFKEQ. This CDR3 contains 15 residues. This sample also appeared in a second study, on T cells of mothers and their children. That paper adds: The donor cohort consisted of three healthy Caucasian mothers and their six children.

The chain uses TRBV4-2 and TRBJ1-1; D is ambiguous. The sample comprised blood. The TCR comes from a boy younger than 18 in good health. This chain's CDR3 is CASSQDTWGGTEAFF. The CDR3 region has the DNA TGTGCCAGCAGCCAAGATACGTGGGGAGGAACTGAAGCTTTCTTT.